These 30 T cell receptor beta chains were all obtained from the same sample, sequenced in a study of shared clonotypes between healthy human individuals (dated by TCRdb to about 2020). The protocol used for the library was the immunoSEQ multiplex PCR assay. The clones in this table, taken by TCRdb from immuneACCESS, are in-frame only. Not every clone is retained; where verified, under half of the shortfall comes from an unresolved V gene, and the cause of the rest is unknown. The table for this sample lists some 320,000 clones; around nine tenths of them were counted only once. The ten biggest clones cover 15% to 20% of the sample. Sequenced material: memory CD8+ T cells sorted from blood. The meaning of the sample's cell subset or site label: CD45RO+ cells pooled with CCR7-negative TemRA cells. These receptors originate from a man between 18 and 35 years old in good health.

The chain has TRBV30 and TRBJ2-7; unclear D gene. Trimming removed 0 bases from V and 2 bases from J, with 14 bases in between. Germline CDR1 reads GTSNPN; CDR2 reads SVGIG (reference sequence). This CDR3 comprises 15 residues. CDR3 DNA sequence: TGTGCCTGGAGTGTACGGGTGAAGGGTGCCTACGAGCAGTACTTC. This translates into CAWSVRVKGAYEQYF. Full variable domain (rest looked up from reference TRBV30 and TRBJ2-7): SQTIHQWPATLVQPVGSPLSLECTVEGTSNPNLYWYRQAAGRGLQLLFYSVGIGQISSEVPQNLSASRPQDRQFILSSKKLLLSDSGFYLCAWSVRVKGAYEQYFGPGTRLTVT.

This clone was recorded only once. V is TRBV6-1 and J is TRBJ2-3; 7 bases map to TRBD1. The ends lost 1 base at V and 4 bases at J; junction bases unmatched: 8. The V gene's germline CDR1 is MNHNS and CDR2 SASEGT. There are 16 residues in the CDR3. CDR3 coding DNA: TGTGCCAGCAGTGAAGAAGACAGGGATATTCCAGATACGCAGTATTTT. Encoded protein: CASSEEDRDIPDTQYF.

The chain is built from TRBV7-9 and TRBJ2-7; D gene unclear. CDR1 is SEHNR, CDR2 FQNEAQ, per germline (reference sequence). The CDR3 is made up of 17 amino acids. With 1 base removed from V and 2 bases from J, the gap between germline ends came to 18 bases. This chain's CDR3 is CASSLVSLPEIPYEQYF. The CDR3 nucleotides read TGTGCCAGCAGCTTAGTCTCCCTTCCCGAGATCCCCTACGAGCAGTACTTC.

V gene TRBV6-5 combines with J gene TRBJ2-5, with TRBD2 matching 8 bases. This CDR3 region has 16 residues. Germline CDR1 reads MNHEY; CDR2 reads SVGAGI. J gave up 1 base and V 2 bases, and 6 bases lay outside the gene matches. The CDR3 DNA reads TGTGCCAGCAGTTACGAGCCTAGCGGGTCCCAAGAGACCCAGTACTTC. Translated: CASSYEPSGSQETQYF.

This clone was observed a few times. CDR3 nucleotides: TGTGCCTGGAGTGCCTACGATCTTAGCAATCAGCCCCAGCATTTT. Translating it yields CAWSAYDLSNQPQHF. The J gene is TRBJ1-5, the V gene TRBV30; D is ambiguous. V lost 1 base and J 0 bases, leaving 10 bases between the germline ends. Germline CDR1 GTSNPN, CDR2 SVGIG (reference sequence). The CDR3 loop spans 15 amino acids. Filled out from reference TRBV30 and TRBJ1-5, the complete variable domain reads SQTIHQWPATLVQPVGSPLSLECTVEGTSNPNLYWYRQAAGRGLQLLFYSVGIGQISSEVPQNLSASRPQDRQFILSSKKLLLSDSGFYLCAWSAYDLSNQPQHFGDGTRLSIL.

The V and J genes are TRBV4-2 and TRBJ1-1; 7 nucleotides align to TRBD1. After removal of 0 bases from V and 0 bases from J, the junction contained 1 base not matched to a gene. Germline V gene lookup returns CDR1 LGHNA and CDR2 YNFKEQ. This CDR3 region has 15 residues. The CDR3 coding sequence is TGTGCCAGCAGCCAAGAGACAGGGATGAACACTGAAGCTTTCTTT. Encoded protein: CASSQETGMNTEAFF.

This rearrangement joins TRBV7-8 to TRBJ2-7, with 10 bases aligning to TRBD1. V gave up 5 bases and J gave up 3 bases; unmatched junction bases: 4. The CDR3 runs 14 residues. Germline CDR1 and CDR2: SGHVS and FQNEAQ. CDR3 sequence: CASSPGTGVYEQYF. The CDR3 nucleotides are TGTGCCAGCAGCCCCGGGACAGGGGTCTACGAGCAGTACTTC.

V is TRBV30 and J is TRBJ2-1; 8 bases fit TRBD1. Trimming at V came to 2 bases and at J to 3 bases, leaving 6 bases not matched to a gene. Germline V lookup: CDR1 GTSNPN, CDR2 SVGIG (reference sequence). The CDR3 loop spans 15 amino acids. The CDR3 loop reads CAWSTQGGLYNEQFF. The CDR3 DNA sequence: TGTGCCTGGAGTACACAGGGGGGTCTCTACAATGAGCAGTTCTTC.

This clone occurred a few times. The chain uses TRBV6-1 and TRBJ2-2; 9 nucleotides match TRBD1. The CDR3 sequence is 14 residues long. The V and J ends lost 6 bases and 5 bases, in that order; junction bases with no gene match: 4. The V gene's germline CDR1 is MNHNS and CDR2 SASEGT. This CDR3 reads CASRGQGETGELFF. For the CDR3, the DNA is TGTGCCAGCAGGGGACAGGGAGAGACCGGGGAGCTGTTTTTT.

Regarding this clone: Other DNA sequences within the sample encode an identical CDR3. Here the CDR3 DNA reads TGTGCCAGCAGTTTTGGACAGGGCTACGAGCAGTACTTC. It specifies CASSFGQGYEQYF. The chain is built from TRBV27 and TRBJ2-7, with 8 positions matching TRBD1. V was pared by 3 bases and J by 3 bases, with 1 base of the junction left unmatched. The germline gives CDR1 MNHEY, CDR2 SMNVEV (reference sequence). The length of the CDR3 is 13 residues.

This chain uses TRBV19 with TRBJ2-1; 8 bases line up with TRBD2. Germline CDR1 and CDR2: LNHDA and SQIVND (reference sequence). Unmatched junction bases numbered 6, after V lost 1 base and J lost 7 bases. The CDR3 runs to 15 residues. DNA for the CDR3: TGTGCCAGTAGTATAGGAGCGGGAGTGGGTAATGAGCAGTTCTTC. This sequence encodes CASSIGAGVGNEQFF.

The rearrangement joins TRBV5-8 to TRBJ1-2; TRBD1 might be the D (5 bases). The germline CDR1 and CDR2 sequences are SGHTS and YDEGEE. The CDR3 has 13 amino acids. The V gene lost 7 bases and the J gene lost 1 base, with 11 bases spanning the gap. Here the CDR3 reads CASVGGVNYGYTF. DNA for the CDR3: TGTGCCAGCGTAGGAGGGGTTAACTATGGCTACACCTTC. The full variable domain, its missing parts supplied by reference TRBV5-8 and TRBJ1-2, is EAGVTQSPTHLIKTRGQQATLRCSPISGHTSVYWYQQALGLGLQFLLWYDEGEERNRGNFPPRFSGRQFPNYSSELNVNALELEDSALYLCASVGGVNYGYTFGSGTRLTVV.

This clone was seen more than once but under ten times. The rearrangement joins TRBV4-1 to TRBJ1-1, with a weak D call TRBD1 (5 bases). Germline CDR1 and CDR2: MGHRA and YSYEKL. The CDR3 is 15 amino acids. V was trimmed by 4 bases and J by 6 bases, leaving 18 bases between them. The CDR3 here is CASSPTPQGAAEAFF. The CDR3 DNA reads as TGCGCCAGCAGCCCGACCCCTCAGGGCGCAGCTGAAGCTTTCTTT.

The sample holds one count of this clone. The sample holds other DNA sequences that translate to the same CDR3. V usage is TRBV7-9 and J usage is TRBJ1-1; D is possibly TRBD1 (5 bases). Germline CDR1 is SEHNR and CDR2 is FQNEAQ (reference sequence). V lost 5 bases to trimming and J lost 8 bases, with 12 bases between them. The CDR3 runs to 12 residues. CDR3 nucleotides: TGTGCCAGCAGCCCTCAGGGACCCGAAGCTTTCTTT. Its protein is CASSPQGPEAFF.

The chain is built from TRBV4-3 and TRBJ1-4; 7 bases match TRBD1. This CDR3 has 17 residues. The junction had 11 bases not matched to a gene; V was cut back by 1 base and J by 6 bases. Looked up from germline, CDR1 is LGHNA and CDR2 is YSLEER. The CDR3 bases are TGCGCCAGCAGCCAAGGGGCTCAGGGGGGACTAGATGAAAAACTGTTTTTT. Its protein is CASSQGAQGGLDEKLFF.

This chain links TRBV9 with TRBJ2-7, with a weak D call TRBD1 (6 bases). Per the germline V gene, CDR1 is SGDLS and CDR2 is YYNGEE. CDR3 length equals 14 residues. V lost 0 bases and J lost 5, with 12 bases in between. The chain's CDR3 is CASSVGNRADEQYF. The CDR3 DNA follows: TGTGCCAGCAGCGTAGGGAACAGGGCGGACGAGCAGTACTTC. Using reference TRBV9 and TRBJ2-7 for the parts outside the CDR3, the full variable domain is DSGVTQTPKHLITATGQRVTLRCSPRSGDLSVYWYQQSLDQGLQFLIQYYNGEERAKGNILERFSAQQFPDLHSELNLSSLELGDSALYFCASSVGNRADEQYFGPGTRLTVT.

This sequence joins TRBV6-1 and TRBJ2-7; TRBD2 aligns across 10 bases. The ends lost 2 bases at V and 5 bases at J; junction bases unmatched: 6. This CDR3 has 15 residues. The germline V gene has CDR1 MNHNS and CDR2 SASEGT. The CDR3 spells CASSEIAGGVDEQYF. CDR3 DNA sequence: TGTGCCAGCAGTGAAATAGCGGGAGGTGTCGACGAGCAGTACTTC.

This clone was observed a handful of times. In the same sample, other DNA sequences code for this CDR3. The chain has TRBV27 and TRBJ2-7; D gene ambiguous. CDR1 MNHEY and CDR2 SMNVEV come from the germline V gene (reference sequence). This CDR3 contains 11 residues. Trimming shortened V by 4 bases and J by 0 bases, and 1 base separated the two germline ends. DNA of the CDR3: TGTGCCAGCAGTTCCTCCTACGAGCAGTACTTC. Protein product: CASSSSYEQYF.

The genes are TRBV5-8 and TRBJ1-2; D remains unclear. The CDR3 runs 12 residues. From germline, CDR1 is SGHTS and CDR2 YDEGEE. Trimming left V 4 bases short and J 4 bases short, with 8 bases between. The CDR3 DNA follows: TGTGCCAGCAGCCGCGCGGGCTATGGCTACACCTTC. Encoded protein: CASSRAGYGYTF.

In this sample, this clone turned up many times. Other DNA sequences in this sample translate to the same CDR3. The chain links TRBV29-1 to TRBJ1-2, with TRBD1 as a possible D gene (6 bases). This CDR3 is 14 amino acids long. Germline V CDR1 and CDR2: SQVTM, ANQGSEA. Trimming left V 0 bases short and J 0 bases short, with 8 bases between. The CDR3 bases are TGCAGCGTTGAAGATTGGACAGCTAACTATGGCTACACCTTC. This codes for CSVEDWTANYGYTF.

The chain joins TRBV7-9 to TRBJ1-2; no definite D call. Germline CDR1 SEHNR, CDR2 FQNEAQ (reference sequence). The length of the CDR3 is 14 residues. V lost 1 base to trimming and J lost 7 bases, with 13 bases between them. CDR3 loop: CASSLEHNLFGYTF. The CDR3 DNA follows: TGTGCCAGCAGCTTAGAACACAATCTCTTTGGCTACACCTTC.

This clone is a singleton in its sample. The chain employs TRBV5-1 and TRBJ2-2; 8 bases are a match to TRBD2. This CDR3 spans 15 amino acids. The junction had 7 bases not matched to a gene; V was cut back by 2 bases and J by 7 bases. In germline, CDR1 is SGHRS, CDR2 YFSETQ. The CDR3 loop is CASSFASGGVGELFF. The CDR3, as DNA: TGCGCCAGCAGCTTCGCATCGGGAGGGGTCGGGGAGCTGTTTTTT.

This sequence joins TRBV7-9 and TRBJ2-2, with 7 bases matching TRBD2. V trimming: 4 bases; J trimming: 6 bases; junction bases outside the gene matches: 11. Germline V gene sequence: CDR1 SEHNR, CDR2 FQNEAQ (reference sequence). The CDR3 runs 16 residues. The CDR3 DNA sequence: TGTGCCAGCAGCTCGTGGACTAGTTTACTTCCCGGGGAGCTGTTTTTT. Protein product: CASSSWTSLLPGELFF.

This clone is a singleton in its sample. The chain links TRBV6-5 to TRBJ2-2; possibly TRBD1 or TRBD2 for D (6 bases each). Trimming cost V 0 bases and J 5 bases, with 13 bases left between them. CDR1 is MNHEY, CDR2 SVGAGI, per germline. The CDR3 extends over 16 amino acids. The CDR3 DNA reads TGTGCCAGCAGTTACTCGACGGGGGCGTGGACCGGGGAGCTGTTTTTT. Its translation: CASSYSTGAWTGELFF.

The V call is TRBV27, the J call TRBJ2-1, with TRBD2 identical over 12 bases. The V gene end was trimmed by 5 bases and the J gene end by 6 bases; junction bases not matched to a gene: 8. Per germline, CDR1 MNHEY and CDR2 SMNVEV (reference sequence). The CDR3 length is 16 residues. The CDR3 coding sequence is TGTGCCAGCAGTACGTCCGGGACTAGCGGGCTCAATGAGCAGTTCTTC. Translating it yields CASSTSGTSGLNEQFF.

The V call is TRBV7-2, the J call TRBJ1-2; D call uncertain. The CDR3 runs to 14 residues. The V end lost 3 bases, the J end lost 4 bases, and 12 bases lay between the germline ends. Germline loops: CDR1 SGHTA, CDR2 FQGNSA. DNA of the CDR3: TGTGCCAGCAGCTTTTACGAGGGCGCCTATGGCTACACCTTC. This gives the protein CASSFYEGAYGYTF.

This clone appeared a single time. The rearrangement links TRBV4-1 to TRBJ1-1; D gene uncertain. The CDR3 has 13 residues. Deletions cut 1 base from V and 5 bases from J, with 8 bases between. Germline-derived CDR1 and CDR2 are MGHRA and YSYEKL. This CDR3 reads CASSQGVGTEAFF. The CDR3 bases are TGCGCCAGCAGCCAAGGGGTTGGGACTGAAGCTTTCTTT.

J is TRBJ2-3 and V is TRBV30; TRBD2 is a possible D gene (6 bases). Looked up from germline, CDR1 is GTSNPN and CDR2 is SVGIG (reference sequence). The CDR3 is 16 amino acids. The ends were cut back, 0 bases at V and 2 bases at J, with 15 bases in the middle. CDR3 DNA: TGTGCCTGGAGTGTAGGGCTGGGGGGAGTCACAGATACGCAGTATTTT. Translated, it gives CAWSVGLGGVTDTQYF.

The chain has TRBV29-1 and TRBJ2-3; D possibly corresponds to TRBD2 (5 bases). CDR1 and CDR2 from the germline V gene are SQVTM and ANQGSEA. The CDR3 totals 14 residues. Between the trimmed V and J ends, which lost 4 bases and 6 bases, there was a span of 17 bases. The CDR3 bases are TGCAGCGTTGTAGGTGACTACGGGTCTGATACGCAGTATTTT. Amino acids: CSVVGDYGSDTQYF.

The chain combines TRBV7-9 with TRBJ1-2, with a tentative D call TRBD1 (5 bases). V was shortened by 5 bases and J by 5 bases, with 6 bases between the two germline ends. Germline-derived CDR1 and CDR2 are SEHNR and FQNEAQ (reference sequence). The CDR3 runs to 11 residues. Written as DNA, the CDR3 is TGTGCCAGCAGCGCAGGGTATGGCTACACCTTC. Amino acid sequence: CASSAGYGYTF.